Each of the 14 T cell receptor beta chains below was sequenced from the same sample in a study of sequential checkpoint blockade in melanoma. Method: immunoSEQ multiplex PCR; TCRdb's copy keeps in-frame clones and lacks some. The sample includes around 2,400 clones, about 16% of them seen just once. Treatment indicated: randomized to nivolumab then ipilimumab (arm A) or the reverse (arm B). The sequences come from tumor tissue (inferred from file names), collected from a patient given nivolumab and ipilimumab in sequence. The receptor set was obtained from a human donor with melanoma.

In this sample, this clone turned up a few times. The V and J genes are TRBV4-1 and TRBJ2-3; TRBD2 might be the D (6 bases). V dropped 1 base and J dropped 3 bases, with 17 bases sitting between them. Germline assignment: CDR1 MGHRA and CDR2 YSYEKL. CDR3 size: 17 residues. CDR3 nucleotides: TGCGCCAGCAGCCAAGGTAGTAGCGGAACTGGGACAGATACGCAGTATTTT. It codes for CASSQGSSGTGTDTQYF.

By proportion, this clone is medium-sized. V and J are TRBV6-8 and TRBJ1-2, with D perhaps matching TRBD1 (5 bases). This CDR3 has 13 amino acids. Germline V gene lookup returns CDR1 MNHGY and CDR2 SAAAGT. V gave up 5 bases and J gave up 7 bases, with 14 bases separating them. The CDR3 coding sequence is TGTGCCAGCAGTGGACAAGACGAGTCTGGCTACACCTTC. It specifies CASSGQDESGYTF.

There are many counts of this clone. The CDR3 protein is CASSFGDRNTEAFF. CDR3 nucleotides: TGTGCCAGCAGCTTTGGAGATCGCAACACTGAAGCTTTCTTT. The chain uses TRBV11-3 and TRBJ1-1; no reliable D call. Germline CDR1 SGHNT, CDR2 YENEEA. V lost 3 bases and J 2 bases, leaving 10 bases between the germline ends. The CDR3 covers 14 residues. Looking up the rest from reference TRBV11-3 and TRBJ1-1 gives the full variable domain: EAGVVQSPRYKIIEKKQPVAFWCNPISGHNTLYWYLQNLGQGPELLIRYENEEAVDDSQLPKDRFSAERLKGVDSTLKIQPAELGDSAVYLCASSFGDRNTEAFFGQGTRLTVV.

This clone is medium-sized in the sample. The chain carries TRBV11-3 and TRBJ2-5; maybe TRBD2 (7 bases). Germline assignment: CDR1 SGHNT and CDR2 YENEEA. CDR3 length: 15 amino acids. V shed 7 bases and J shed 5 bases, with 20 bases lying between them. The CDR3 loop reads CASIPSGGLGETQYF. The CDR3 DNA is TGTGCCAGCATCCCATCGGGGGGCTTAGGGGAGACCCAGTACTTC.

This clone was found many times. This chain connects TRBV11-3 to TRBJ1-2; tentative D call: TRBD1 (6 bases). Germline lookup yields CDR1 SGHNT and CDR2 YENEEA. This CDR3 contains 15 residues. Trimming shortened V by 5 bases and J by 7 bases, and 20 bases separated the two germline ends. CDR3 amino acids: CASSPDRLLSTGYTF. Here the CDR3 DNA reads TGTGCCAGCAGCCCAGACAGGCTCCTATCTACTGGCTACACCTTC. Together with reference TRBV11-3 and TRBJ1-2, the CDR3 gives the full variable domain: EAGVVQSPRYKIIEKKQPVAFWCNPISGHNTLYWYLQNLGQGPELLIRYENEEAVDDSQLPKDRFSAERLKGVDSTLKIQPAELGDSAVYLCASSPDRLLSTGYTFGSGTRLTVV.

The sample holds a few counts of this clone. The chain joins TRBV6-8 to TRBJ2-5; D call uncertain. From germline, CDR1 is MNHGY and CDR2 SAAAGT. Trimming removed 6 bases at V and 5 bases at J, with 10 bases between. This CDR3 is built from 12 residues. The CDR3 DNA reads TGTGCCAGCAGCCCGACCCGGGAGACCCAGTACTTC. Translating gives CASSPTRETQYF.

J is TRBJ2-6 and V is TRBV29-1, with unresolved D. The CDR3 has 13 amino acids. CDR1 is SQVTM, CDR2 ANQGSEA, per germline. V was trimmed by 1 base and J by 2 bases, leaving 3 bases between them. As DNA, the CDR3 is TGCAGCGTTGAAGGACCTGGGGCCAACGTCCTGACTTTC. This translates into CSVEGPGANVLTF.

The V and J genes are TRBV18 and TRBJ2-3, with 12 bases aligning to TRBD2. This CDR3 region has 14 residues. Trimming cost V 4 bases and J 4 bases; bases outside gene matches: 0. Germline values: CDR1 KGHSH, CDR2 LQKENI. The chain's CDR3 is CASSRTSGADTQYF. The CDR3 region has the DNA TGTGCCAGCTCACGGACTAGCGGGGCAGATACGCAGTATTTT.

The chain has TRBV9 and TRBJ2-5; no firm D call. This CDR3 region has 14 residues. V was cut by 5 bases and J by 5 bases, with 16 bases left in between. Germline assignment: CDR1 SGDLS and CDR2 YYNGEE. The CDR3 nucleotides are TGTGCCAGCAGTGCCGAGAAGCCGCCCGAGACCCAGTACTTC. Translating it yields CASSAEKPPETQYF.

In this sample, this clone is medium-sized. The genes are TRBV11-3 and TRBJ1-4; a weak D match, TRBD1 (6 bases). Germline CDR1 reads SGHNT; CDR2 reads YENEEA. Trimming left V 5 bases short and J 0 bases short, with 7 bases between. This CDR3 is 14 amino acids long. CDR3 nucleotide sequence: TGTGCCAGCAGCCGACAGGCAACTAATGAAAAACTGTTTTTT. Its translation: CASSRQATNEKLFF.

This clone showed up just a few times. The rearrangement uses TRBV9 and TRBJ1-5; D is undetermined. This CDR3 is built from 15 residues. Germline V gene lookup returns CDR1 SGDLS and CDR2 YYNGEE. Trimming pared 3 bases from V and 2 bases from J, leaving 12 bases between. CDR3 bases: TGTGCCAGCAGCGCAACCGCTGTGGGCAATCAGCCCCAGCATTTT. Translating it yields CASSATAVGNQPQHF.

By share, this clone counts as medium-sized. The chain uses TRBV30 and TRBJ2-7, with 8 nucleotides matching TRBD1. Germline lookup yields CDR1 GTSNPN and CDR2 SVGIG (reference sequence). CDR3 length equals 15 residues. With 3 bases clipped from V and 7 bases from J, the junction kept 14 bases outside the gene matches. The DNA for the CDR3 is TGTGCCTGGAGGGACCGGGACAGGCCTTTCCAAGAGCAGTACTTC. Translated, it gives CAWRDRDRPFQEQYF.

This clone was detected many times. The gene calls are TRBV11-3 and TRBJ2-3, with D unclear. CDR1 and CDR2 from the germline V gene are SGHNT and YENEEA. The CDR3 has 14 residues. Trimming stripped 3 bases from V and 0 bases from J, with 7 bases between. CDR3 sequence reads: CASSLLRSTDTQYF. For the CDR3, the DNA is TGTGCCAGCAGCTTGCTCCGAAGCACAGATACGCAGTATTTT.

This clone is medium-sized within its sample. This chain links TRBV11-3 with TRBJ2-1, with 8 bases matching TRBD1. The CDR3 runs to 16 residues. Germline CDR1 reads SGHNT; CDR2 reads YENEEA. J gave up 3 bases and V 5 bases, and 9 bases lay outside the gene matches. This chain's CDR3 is CASSPVTGDRYNEQFF. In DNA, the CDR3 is TGTGCCAGCAGCCCCGTGACAGGGGACCGCTACAATGAGCAGTTCTTC.